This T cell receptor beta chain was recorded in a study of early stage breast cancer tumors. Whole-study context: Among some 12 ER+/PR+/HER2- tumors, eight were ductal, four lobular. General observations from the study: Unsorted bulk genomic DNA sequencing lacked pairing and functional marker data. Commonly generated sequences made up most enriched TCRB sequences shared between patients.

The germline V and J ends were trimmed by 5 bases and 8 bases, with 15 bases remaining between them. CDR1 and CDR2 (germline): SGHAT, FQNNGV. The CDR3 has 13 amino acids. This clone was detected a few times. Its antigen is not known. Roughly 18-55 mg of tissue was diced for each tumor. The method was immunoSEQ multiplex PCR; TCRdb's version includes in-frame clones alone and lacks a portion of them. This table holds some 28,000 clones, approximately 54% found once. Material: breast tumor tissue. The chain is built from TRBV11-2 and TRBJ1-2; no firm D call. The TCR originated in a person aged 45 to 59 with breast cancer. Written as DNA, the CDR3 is TGTGCCAGCAGCCTCTCCCTTTTCGTCGGCTACACCTTC. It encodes CASSLSLFVGYTF. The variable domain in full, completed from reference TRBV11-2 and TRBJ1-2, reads EAGVAQSPRYKIIEKRQSVAFWCNPISGHATLYWYQQILGQGPKLLIQFQNNGVVDDSQLPKDRFSAERLKGVDSTLKIQPAKLEDSAVYLCASSLSLFVGYTFGSGTRLTVV.